Listed below are T cell receptor beta chains from one sample, sequenced in a study of T cell responses to AZD1222 COVID-19 vaccine. Sequenced by immunoSEQ multiplex PCR; TCRdb stores in-frame clones only, minus some. The data contain fewer than 110,000 clones, roughly 90% of them singletons. The input for sequencing was peripheral blood, taken on day 0 of AZD1222 vaccination. Source of these receptors: an adult in good health. CDR3s include the opening cysteine and the closing phenylalanine or tryptophan. Some rows mark clone size as missing; the rest say once, few, many or name a class of expanded clone.

>TRBV27|TRBJ2-7|NA
CASSPPGQGRLQYF
>TRBV7-9|TRBJ2-5|NA
CASSSGTATETQYF
>TRBV30|TRBJ2-7|NA
CAWSVAQGGYEQYF
>TRBV4-1|TRBJ1-5|NA
CASSQTGQGLNQPQHF
>TRBV24-1|TRBJ2-3|NA
CATSEGTGGVVDTQYF
>TRBV30|TRBJ2-6|NA
CASTTVRNVLTF
>TRBV12-3/TRBV12-4|TRBJ2-2|few
CASERGAGELFF
>TRBV5-1|TRBJ1-1|NA
CASSLDSLNTEAFF
>TRBV12-3/TRBV12-4|TRBJ1-6|NA
CASSLVQGSPLHF
>TRBV7-9|TRBJ2-7|once
CASSAGSGILTYEQYF
>TRBV7-2|TRBJ1-5|NA
CASRSAGTGGNQPQHF
>TRBV19|TRBJ2-6|NA
CASSLLGQGPSGANVLTF
>TRBV24-1|TRBJ2-1|NA
CATSGNPGQEGLAGGFFNEQFF
>TRBV5-4|TRBJ2-7|NA
CASSLVGGTYEQYF
>TRBV27|TRBJ2-7|NA
CASRRDGAYEQYF
>TRBV13|TRBJ1-1|NA
CASSLGRGVTEAFF
>TRBV19|TRBJ1-6|NA
CASSAETGNNSPLHF
>TRBV30|TRBJ1-5|NA
CAWSHGRTSNQPQHF
>TRBV6-6|TRBJ1-2|NA
CASRQGNYGYTF
>TRBV18|TRBJ1-4|NA
CASSPRQTTNEKLFF